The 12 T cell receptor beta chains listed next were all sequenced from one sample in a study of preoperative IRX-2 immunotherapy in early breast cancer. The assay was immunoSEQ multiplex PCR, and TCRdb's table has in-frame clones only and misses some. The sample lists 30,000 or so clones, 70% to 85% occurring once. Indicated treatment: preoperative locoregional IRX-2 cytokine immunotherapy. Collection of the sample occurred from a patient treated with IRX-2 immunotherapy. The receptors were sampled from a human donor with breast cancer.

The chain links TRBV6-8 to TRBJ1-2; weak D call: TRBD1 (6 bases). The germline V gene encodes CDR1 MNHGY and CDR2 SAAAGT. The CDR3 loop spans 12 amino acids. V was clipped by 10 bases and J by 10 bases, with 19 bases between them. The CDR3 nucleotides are TGTGCCATAACACCGATACAGGGTCACTACACCTTC. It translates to CAITPIQGHYTF.

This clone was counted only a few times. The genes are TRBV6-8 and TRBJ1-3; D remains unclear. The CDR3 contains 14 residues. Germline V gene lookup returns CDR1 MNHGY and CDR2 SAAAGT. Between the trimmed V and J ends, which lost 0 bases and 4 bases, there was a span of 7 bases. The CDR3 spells CASSYSSEGNTIYF. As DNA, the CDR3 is TGTGCCAGCAGTTACTCCTCCGAGGGAAACACCATATATTTT.

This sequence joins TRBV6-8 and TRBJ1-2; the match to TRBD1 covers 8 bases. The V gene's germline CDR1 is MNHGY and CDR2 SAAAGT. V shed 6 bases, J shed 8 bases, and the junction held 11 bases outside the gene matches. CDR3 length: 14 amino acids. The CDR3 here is CASRKTGQGRGYTF. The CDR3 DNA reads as TGTGCCAGCAGAAAGACTGGACAGGGAAGAGGCTACACCTTC.

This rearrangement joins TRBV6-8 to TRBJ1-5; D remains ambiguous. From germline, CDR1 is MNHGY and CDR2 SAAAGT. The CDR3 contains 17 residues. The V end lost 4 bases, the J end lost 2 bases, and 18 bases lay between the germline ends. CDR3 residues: CASSWSHGLRGNQPQHF. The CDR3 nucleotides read TGTGCCAGCAGTTGGAGCCATGGGTTGCGGGGCAATCAGCCCCAGCATTTT.

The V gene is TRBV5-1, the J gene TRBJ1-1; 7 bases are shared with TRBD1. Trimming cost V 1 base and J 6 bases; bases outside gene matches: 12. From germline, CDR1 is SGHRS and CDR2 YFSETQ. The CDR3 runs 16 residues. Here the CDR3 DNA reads TGCGCCAGCAGCTTGATCAACGACAGGGTGAGGCCTGAAGCTTTCTTT. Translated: CASSLINDRVRPEAFF.

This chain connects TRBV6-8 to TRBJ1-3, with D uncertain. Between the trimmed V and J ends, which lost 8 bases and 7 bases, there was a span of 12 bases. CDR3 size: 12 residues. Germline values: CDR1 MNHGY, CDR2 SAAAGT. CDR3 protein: CASATDGNTIYF. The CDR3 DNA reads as TGTGCCAGCGCTACGGACGGTAACACCATATATTTT.

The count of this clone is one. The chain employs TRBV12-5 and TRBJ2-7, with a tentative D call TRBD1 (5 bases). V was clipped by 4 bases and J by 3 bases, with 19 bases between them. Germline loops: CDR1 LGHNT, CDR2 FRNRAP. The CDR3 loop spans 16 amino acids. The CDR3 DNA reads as TGTGCTAGTGGTTCCCGTGGGGCCCGCTCCTTCTACGAGCAGTACTTC. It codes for CASGSRGARSFYEQYF.

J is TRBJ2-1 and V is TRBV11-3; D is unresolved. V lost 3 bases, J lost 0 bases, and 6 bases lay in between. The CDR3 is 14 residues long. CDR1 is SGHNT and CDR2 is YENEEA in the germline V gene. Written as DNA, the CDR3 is TGTGCCAGCAGCTTCTCCTCCTCCTACAATGAGCAGTTCTTC. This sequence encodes CASSFSSSYNEQFF.

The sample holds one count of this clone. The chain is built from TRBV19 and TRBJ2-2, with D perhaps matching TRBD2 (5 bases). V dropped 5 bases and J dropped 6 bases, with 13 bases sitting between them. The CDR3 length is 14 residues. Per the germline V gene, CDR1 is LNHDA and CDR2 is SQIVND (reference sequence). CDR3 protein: CASSPPSGSGELFF. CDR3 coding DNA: TGTGCCAGTAGTCCTCCCTCGGGATCCGGGGAGCTGTTTTTT.

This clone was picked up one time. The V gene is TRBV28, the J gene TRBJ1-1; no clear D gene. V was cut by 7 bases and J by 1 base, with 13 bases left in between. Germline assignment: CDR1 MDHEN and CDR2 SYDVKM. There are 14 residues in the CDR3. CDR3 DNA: TGTGCCAGCACCGACCCACAGAGGAACACTGAAGCTTTCTTT. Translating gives CASTDPQRNTEAFF.

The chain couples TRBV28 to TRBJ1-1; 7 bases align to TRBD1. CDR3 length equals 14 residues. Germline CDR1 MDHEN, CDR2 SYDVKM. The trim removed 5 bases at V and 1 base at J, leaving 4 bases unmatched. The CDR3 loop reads CASSRTGGNTEAFF. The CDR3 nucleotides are TGTGCCAGCAGTAGGACAGGTGGGAACACTGAAGCTTTCTTT.

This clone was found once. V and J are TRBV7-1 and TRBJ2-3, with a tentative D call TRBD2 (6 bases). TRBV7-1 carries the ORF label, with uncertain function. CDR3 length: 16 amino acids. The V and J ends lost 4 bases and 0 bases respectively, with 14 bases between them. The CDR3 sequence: CASSLSAGRSTDTQYF. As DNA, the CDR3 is TGTGCCAGCAGCTTATCGGCGGGGCGGAGCACAGATACGCAGTATTTT.